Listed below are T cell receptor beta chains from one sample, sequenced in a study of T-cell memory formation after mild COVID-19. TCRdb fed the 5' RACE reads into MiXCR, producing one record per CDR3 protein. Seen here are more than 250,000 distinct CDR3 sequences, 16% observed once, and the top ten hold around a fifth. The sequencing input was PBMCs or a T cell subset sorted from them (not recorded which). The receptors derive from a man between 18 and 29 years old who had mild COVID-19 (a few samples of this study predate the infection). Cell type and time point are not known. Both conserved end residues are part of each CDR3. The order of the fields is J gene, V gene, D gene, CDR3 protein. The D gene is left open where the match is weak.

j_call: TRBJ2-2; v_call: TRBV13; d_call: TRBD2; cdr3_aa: CASSQRLAGGSRTGELFF
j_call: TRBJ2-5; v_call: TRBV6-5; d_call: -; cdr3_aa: CASSLGTQGYGQYF
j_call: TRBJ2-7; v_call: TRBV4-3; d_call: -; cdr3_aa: CASSQGWGYEQYF
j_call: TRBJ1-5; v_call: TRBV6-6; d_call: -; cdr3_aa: CASGGQINQPQHF
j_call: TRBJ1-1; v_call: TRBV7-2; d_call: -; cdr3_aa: CASSFTVDTEAFF
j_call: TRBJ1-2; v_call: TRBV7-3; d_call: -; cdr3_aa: CASSLSGGSGYTF
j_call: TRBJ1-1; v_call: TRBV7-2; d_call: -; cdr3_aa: CASSRMATANTEAFF
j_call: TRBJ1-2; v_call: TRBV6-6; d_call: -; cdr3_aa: CASSFRTDGYTF
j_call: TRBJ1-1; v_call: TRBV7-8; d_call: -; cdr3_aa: CASSLGIRNTEAFF
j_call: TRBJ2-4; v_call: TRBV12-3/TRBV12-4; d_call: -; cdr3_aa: CASRPPEGCVNIQYF
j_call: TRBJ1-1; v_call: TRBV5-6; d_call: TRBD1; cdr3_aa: CASSSTGGPTEAFF
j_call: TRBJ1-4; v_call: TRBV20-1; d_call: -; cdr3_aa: CSARDLGVDNEKLFF
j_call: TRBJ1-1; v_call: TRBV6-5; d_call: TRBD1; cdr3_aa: CASSYLPGQGDTEAFF
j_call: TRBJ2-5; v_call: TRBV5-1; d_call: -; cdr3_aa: CASSLGQAGGETQYF
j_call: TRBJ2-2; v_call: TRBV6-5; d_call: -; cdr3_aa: CASSLRTGELFF
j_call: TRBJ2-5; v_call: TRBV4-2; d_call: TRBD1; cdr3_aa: CASSLWDSLQETQYF